This is a list of T cell receptor beta chains from one sample in a study of control samples from healthy donors and cancer patients. Repertoires were generated with immunoSEQ multiplex PCR, while TCRdb's copy carries only in-frame clones and drops some. The sample carries 73,000 or so clones, over 75% recorded once. The sequenced sample consisted of blood. Receptor source: a woman aged 45-59 years in good health. Both conserved end residues are part of each CDR3. Fields, in order: J gene, clone size, D gene, V gene, CDR3 DNA, CDR3 protein. D genes are given only for firm matches. Not every row has a clone size; where given, it reads once, few, many or a size class.

TRBJ1-1 . TRBD1 TRBV6-6 TGTGCCAGCAGCCCCCGGGACAGCTATGCTGAAGCTTTCTTT CASSPRDSYAEAFF
TRBJ1-1 . . TRBV15 TGTGCCACCAGCAGAGCCCGGGAGCTCGAGGGGAACACTGAAGCTTTCTTT CATSRARELEGNTEAFF
TRBJ2-3 . . TRBV7-2 TGTGCCAGCACCGACCCAAGCACAGATACGCAGTATTTT CASTDPSTDTQYF
TRBJ1-1 once . TRBV6-6 TGTGCCAGCAGTTACACTGTGGGGAACACTGAAGCTTTCTTT CASSYTVGNTEAFF
TRBJ2-7 few TRBD2 TRBV28 TGTGCCAGCAGTTATTCTAGCGGGACATACGAGCAGTACTTC CASSYSSGTYEQYF
TRBJ2-5 once . TRBV7-9 TGTGCCAGTTCTGGGGAGACCCAGTACTTC CASSGETQYF
TRBJ2-5 few TRBD1 TRBV5-1 TGCGCCAGCAGCTGGGACAGGGCGCGGGAGACCCAGTACTTC CASSWDRARETQYF
TRBJ2-7 few . TRBV10-2 TGCGCCAGCAGGGACCCGAAAAGATCGTACTTC CASRDPKRSYF
TRBJ2-7 . TRBD2 TRBV28 TGTGCCAGCAGCCTCATTGGGCTAGCGGGACACTCCGAGCAGTACTTC CASSLIGLAGHSEQYF
TRBJ2-4 . TRBD2 TRBV4-1 TGCGCCAGCAGCCCAGGCGGCGGGAGGGCCGGAGCAGCCAAAAACATTCAGTACTTC CASSPGGGRAGAAKNIQYF
TRBJ2-3 . . TRBV11-2 TGTGCCAGCAGAAGACCTCAACTCGCAGATACGCAGTATTTT CASRRPQLADTQYF
TRBJ2-4 once . TRBV2 TGTGCCAGCAGTGACAGGGGCATTGCGAACATTCAGTACTTC CASSDRGIANIQYF
TRBJ2-7 . . TRBV18 TGTGCCAGCTCACTACCTTGGACAGTTAATGAGCAGTACTTC CASSLPWTVNEQYF
TRBJ2-1 . TRBD2 TRBV5-4 TGTGCCAGCAGCTCACGGACTAGCAGCACTGAGCAGTTCTTC CASSSRTSSTEQFF
TRBJ2-7 . TRBD1 TRBV19 TGTGCCAGTAGTATTCTGGGCAGGGGGCGAACCGAGCAGTACTTC CASSILGRGRTEQYF
TRBJ1-4 . . TRBV7-9 TGTGCCAGCAGCCGTTCGGAGGTTAATGAAAAACTGTTTTTT CASSRSEVNEKLFF
TRBJ1-4 . . TRBV19 TGTGCCAGTAATGCTGGGGTTAATGAAAAACTGTTTTTT CASNAGVNEKLFF
TRBJ2-7 . TRBD2 TRBV10-3 TGTGCCACCAACAGACTAGCGGGAGCCAACGAGCAGTACTTC CATNRLAGANEQYF
TRBJ1-5 . . TRBV5-6 TGTGCCAGCAGCTTTCAGACCGGGGTTGGACCCCAGCATTTT CASSFQTGVGPQHF
TRBJ1-6 . . TRBV27 TGTGCCAGCAGTTCAAGACAGCGTAATTCACCCCTCCACTTT CASSSRQRNSPLHF